These T cell receptor beta chains were read from a single sample in a study of T cell responses to AZD1222 COVID-19 vaccine. Data came from immunoSEQ multiplex PCR; TCRdb stores just in-frame clones and leaves some out. The data contain 110,000 to 150,000 clones, roughly 92% of them singletons. Material: peripheral blood, obtained on day 0 of AZD1222 vaccination. Every receptor here comes from an adult in good health. Each CDR3 is given with its conserved first and last residue. D genes are given only for firm matches. A clone size is listed for some rows: how often the clone was seen (once, few, many), or a class if it is expanded.

D: TRBD2
J: TRBJ2-3
V: TRBV5-6
size: once
DNA: TGTGCCAGCAGCTTGCAAAAGCGGGGGCCCAGGGGCACAGATACGCAGTATTTT
CDR3: CASSLQKRGPRGTDTQYF

D: -
J: TRBJ1-2
V: TRBV28
size: few
DNA: TGTGCCAGCAGCCGAGGACATTTACTTTATGGCTACACCTTC
CDR3: CASSRGHLLYGYTF

D: -
J: TRBJ1-1
V: TRBV7-9
size: -
DNA: TGTGCCAGCAGCTTTTCTTCAGAAGCTTTCTTT
CDR3: CASSFSSEAFF

D: -
J: TRBJ2-1
V: TRBV9
size: -
DNA: TGTGCCAGCAGCGTAGCCCTCCCAGGGGGGTCTAGCGATGAGCAGTTCTTC
CDR3: CASSVALPGGSSDEQFF

D: TRBD1
J: TRBJ2-5
V: TRBV25-1
size: -
DNA: TGTGCCAGCAGTGACGGAGGGACAGGGGGTCTTCAAGAGACCCAGTACTTC
CDR3: CASSDGGTGGLQETQYF

D: TRBD1
J: TRBJ1-1
V: TRBV4-2
size: -
DNA: TGTGCCAGCAGCCCGGGACAGGGGGCGAGGACTGAAGCTTTCTTT
CDR3: CASSPGQGARTEAFF

D: -
J: TRBJ1-2
V: TRBV27
size: -
DNA: TGTGCCAGCAGGCTGGGCCAATGGGCAGGCTACACCTTC
CDR3: CASRLGQWAGYTF

D: -
J: TRBJ1-1
V: TRBV12-3/TRBV12-4
size: -
DNA: TGTGCCAGCAGTTGGGTGAACACTGAAGCTTTCTTT
CDR3: CASSWVNTEAFF

D: TRBD2
J: TRBJ2-7
V: TRBV5-1
size: -
DNA: TGCGCCAGCAGCCGACTAGCGGGAGGGCCTAGGAACGAGCAGTACTTC
CDR3: CASSRLAGGPRNEQYF

D: TRBD2
J: TRBJ2-7
V: TRBV5-1
size: -
DNA: TGCGCCAGCAGCTTGTTTAGCGGGAGGGCCGTAGCCTACGAGCAGTACTTC
CDR3: CASSLFSGRAVAYEQYF

D: -
J: TRBJ1-6
V: TRBV27
size: -
DNA: TGTGCCAGCAGTTACGGTCGGGATTCACCCCTCCACTTT
CDR3: CASSYGRDSPLHF

D: -
J: TRBJ1-1
V: TRBV9
size: -
DNA: TGTGCCAGCAGCCCCCGGGGGGCGAGCACTGAAGCTTTCTTT
CDR3: CASSPRGASTEAFF